This is a list of T cell receptor beta chains from one sample in a study of T cells in narcolepsy. Produced via immunoSEQ multiplex PCR; TCRdb's table is partial and in-frame only. The table includes 25,000 to 35,000 clones, 85% to 90% detected once. The sequenced material came from CD45RA- memory CD4+ T cells from PBMCs. The source of these receptors is a human donor with narcolepsy. CDR3s include the opening cysteine and the closing phenylalanine or tryptophan. The D gene is left open where the match is weak. Expanded clones get a size class; other rows say once, few or many, or leave the size out.

TRBJ2-5 | few | TRBV27 | TRBD2 | CASSLKRGGGVETQYF | TGTGCCAGCAGTCTCAAGCGGGGGGGCGGGGTTGAGACCCAGTACTTC
TRBJ2-3 | - | TRBV28 | - | CASAWGEWDTQYF | TGTGCCAGCGCGTGGGGCGAATGGGATACGCAGTATTTT
TRBJ2-2 | - | TRBV27 | TRBD1 | CASSSPGQGNTGELFF | TGTGCCAGCAGTTCCCCCGGACAGGGGAACACCGGGGAGCTGTTTTTT
TRBJ1-5 | - | TRBV5-1 | TRBD1 | CASSSQGARNQPQHF | TGTGCCAGCAGTTCGCAGGGGGCGCGGAATCAGCCCCAGCATTTT
TRBJ1-2 | - | TRBV19 | - | CASSVQGVGYTF | TGTGCCAGTAGTGTACAGGGCGTGGGCTACACCTTC
TRBJ2-6 | - | TRBV9 | TRBD2 | CASSVEGLAGGYGANVLTF | TGTGCCAGCAGCGTAGAGGGACTAGCGGGAGGGTATGGGGCCAACGTCCTGACTTTC
TRBJ2-7 | - | TRBV6-5 | TRBD2 | CASSPGTSGYEQYF | TGTGCCAGCAGCCCCGGGACTAGCGGCTACGAGCAGTACTTC
TRBJ1-3 | - | TRBV6-5 | TRBD1 | CASRTDRGTGNTIYF | TGTGCCAGCAGGACGGACAGGGGGACCGGAAACACCATATATTTT
TRBJ1-5 | - | TRBV6-1 | - | CASSPGEGGNQPQHF | TGTGCCAGCAGTCCAGGTGAGGGTGGGAATCAGCCCCAGCATTTT
TRBJ1-5 | - | TRBV4-3 | - | CASSQTVGNQPQHF | TGCGCCAGCAGCCAGACAGTGGGCAATCAGCCCCAGCATTTT
TRBJ1-6 | - | TRBV5-1 | - | CASSLEDSYNSPLHF | TGCGCCAGCAGCTTGGAGGACAGCTATAATTCACCCCTCCACTTT
TRBJ2-2 | - | TRBV5-5 | TRBD1 | CASSPGGGNTGELFF | TGTGCCAGCAGCCCAGGGGGCGGGAACACCGGGGAGCTGTTTTTT
TRBJ2-2 | once | TRBV30 | TRBD1 | CAWNRGWAGELFF | TGTGCCTGGAACAGGGGCTGGGCCGGGGAGCTGTTTTTT
TRBJ2-3 | - | TRBV5-6 | - | CASSLDSGFTDTQYF | TGTGCCAGCAGCTTGGATAGCGGATTCACAGATACGCAGTATTTT
TRBJ2-1 | - | TRBV6-7 | - | CASSGPSDSYNEQFF | TGTGCCAGCAGTGGCCCCTCAGACTCCTACAATGAGCAGTTCTTC
TRBJ2-3 | - | TRBV5-1 | TRBD2 | CASKSGSPPDTQYF | TGCGCCAGCAAAAGCGGGAGCCCCCCAGATACGCAGTATTTT
TRBJ1-3 | - | TRBV9 | - | CASSVGARGRDSGNTIYF | TGTGCCAGCAGCGTAGGGGCGAGAGGACGTGATTCTGGAAACACCATATATTTT
TRBJ2-7 | - | TRBV5-1 | TRBD2 | CASSLSRGTSGSLLEQYF | TGCGCCAGCAGTTTGAGCAGGGGGACTAGCGGGAGCCTCCTCGAGCAGTACTTC
TRBJ1-6 | - | TRBV7-7 | - | CASSSQTDRRSPLHF | TGTGCCAGCAGCTCCCAGACAGACAGGCGGTCACCCCTCCACTTT
TRBJ2-7 | - | TRBV7-9 | TRBD1 | CASSEPGQGWDWVYEQYF | TGTGCCAGCAGCGAACCGGGACAGGGGTGGGACTGGGTCTACGAGCAGTACTTC
TRBJ2-3 | once | TRBV4-1 | TRBD2 | CASSRFSGMGDTQYF | TGCGCCAGCAGCCGTTTTAGCGGGATGGGAGATACGCAGTATTTT
TRBJ2-3 | - | TRBV11-2 | - | CASSSREPSTDTQYF | TGTGCCAGCAGCTCTCGGGAACCTAGCACAGATACGCAGTATTTT
TRBJ2-3 | - | TRBV5-1 | - | CASSFGGTDDTQYF | TGCGCCAGCAGCTTTGGCGGGACGGACGATACGCAGTATTTT
TRBJ2-3 | once | TRBV7-9 | TRBD1 | CASSPGQGRTDTQYF | TGTGCCAGCAGCCCGGGACAGGGGAGAACAGATACGCAGTATTTT
TRBJ1-1 | - | TRBV28 | TRBD1 | CASSSRPGQGFLRAFF | TGTGCCAGCAGTTCACGGCCGGGACAGGGGTTCCTAAGGGCTTTCTTT
TRBJ2-1 | once | TRBV5-1 | TRBD1 | CASSHQPTTGNSYNEQFF | TGCGCCAGCAGTCATCAGCCTACGACAGGGAACTCCTACAATGAGCAGTTCTTC
TRBJ1-2 | - | TRBV27 | - | CASSLRSGRQSPNYGYTF | TGTGCCAGCAGTTTACGTTCTGGGAGGCAGAGTCCTAACTATGGCTACACCTTC
TRBJ1-1 | - | TRBV2 | TRBD1 | CASSEQGAEAFF | TGTGCCAGCAGTGAACAGGGGGCTGAAGCTTTCTTT
TRBJ2-3 | - | TRBV18 | - | CAGQGADTQYF | TGTGCCGGCCAGGGAGCAGATACGCAGTATTTT
TRBJ2-7 | - | TRBV7-2 | TRBD2 | CASSLLAGGNEQYF | TGTGCCAGCAGCTTGCTAGCGGGAGGAAACGAGCAGTACTTC
TRBJ1-2 | - | TRBV6-1 | TRBD1 | CASSEAQGEDGYTF | TGTGCCAGCAGTGAAGCCCAGGGGGAGGATGGCTACACCTTC
TRBJ1-2 | medium-sized | TRBV19 | - | CASGRGDYGYTF | TGTGCCAGTGGGAGGGGCGACTATGGCTACACCTTC
TRBJ1-1 | - | TRBV10-2 | TRBD1 | CASSDTGGWTEAFF | TGCGCCAGCAGTGATACAGGGGGATGGACTGAAGCTTTCTTT
TRBJ1-6 | - | TRBV30 | - | CALDILLTPRNSPLHF | TGTGCCCTGGATATCCTTTTAACCCCAAGGAATTCACCCCTCCACTTT
TRBJ2-5 | - | TRBV18 | - | CASSLKGASETQYF | TGTGCCAGCTCACTGAAAGGGGCGAGTGAGACCCAGTACTTC
TRBJ2-6 | once | TRBV29-1 | - | CSAYSGANVLTF | TGCAGCGCCTACTCTGGGGCCAACGTCCTGACTTTC
TRBJ2-5 | - | TRBV14 | - | CASSQTPPPPKETQYF | TGTGCCAGCAGCCAGACACCACCCCCCCCAAAAGAGACCCAGTACTTC
TRBJ2-1 | few | TRBV6-5 | - | CASTYDNEQFF | TGTGCCAGCACCTATGACAATGAGCAGTTCTTC
TRBJ2-1 | - | TRBV5-6 | - | CASMSGVGAYNEQFF | TGTGCCAGCATGTCCGGCGTAGGGGCCTACAATGAGCAGTTCTTC
TRBJ2-7 | - | TRBV4-2 | - | CASSQGLIGGEQYF | TGTGCCAGCAGCCAAGGCCTTATTGGGGGCGAGCAGTACTTC